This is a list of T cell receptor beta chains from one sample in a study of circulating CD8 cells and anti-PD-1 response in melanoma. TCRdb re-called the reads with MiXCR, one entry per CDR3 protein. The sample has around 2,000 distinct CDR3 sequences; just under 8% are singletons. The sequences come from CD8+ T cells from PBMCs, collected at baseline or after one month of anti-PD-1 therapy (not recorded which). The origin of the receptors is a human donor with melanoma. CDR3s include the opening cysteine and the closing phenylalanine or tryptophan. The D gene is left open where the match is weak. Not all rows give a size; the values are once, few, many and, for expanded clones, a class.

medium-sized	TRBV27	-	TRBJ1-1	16	TGTGCCAGCAGTCTAGAGGGGGACGACCTTGGCACTGAAGCTTTCTTT	CASSLEGDDLGTEAFF
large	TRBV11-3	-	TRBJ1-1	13	TGTGCCAGCAGCCTTGGATCTAACACTGAAGCTTTCTTT	CASSLGSNTEAFF
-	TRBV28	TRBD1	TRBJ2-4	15	TGTGCCAGCAGTCTGGGACAGGAGCATCCCTACATTCAGTACTTC	CASSLGQEHPYIQYF
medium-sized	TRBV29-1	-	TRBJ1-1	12	TGCAGCGTTGTTAGGGAGGACACTGAAGCTTTCTTT	CSVVREDTEAFF
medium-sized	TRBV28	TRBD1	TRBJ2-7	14	TGTGCCAGCAGTTTAACGGGACAGGGCATCGAGCAGTACTTC	CASSLTGQGIEQYF
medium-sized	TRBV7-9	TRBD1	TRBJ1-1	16	TGTGCCAGCTTCCCGAGGGACAGGGGGCTGAGGACTGAAGCTTTCTTT	CASFPRDRGLRTEAFF
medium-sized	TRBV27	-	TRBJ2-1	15	TGTGCCAGCAGTTCGAATCTAGAACCCTACAATGAGCAGTTCTTC	CASSSNLEPYNEQFF
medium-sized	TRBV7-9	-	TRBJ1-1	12	TGTGCCAGCAGCCCTTGGAACACTGAAGCTTTCTTT	CASSPWNTEAFF
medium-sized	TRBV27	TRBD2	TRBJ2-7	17	TGTGCCAGCAGTTTGCAGGTAGCGGGGGGGCAACAAGACGAGCAGTACTTC	CASSLQVAGGQQDEQYF
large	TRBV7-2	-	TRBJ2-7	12	TGTGCCAGCAGCTCCCAGACTAGAGAGCAGTACTTC	CASSSQTREQYF
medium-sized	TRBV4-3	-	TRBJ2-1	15	TGCGCCAGCAGCCAAGAGCGACAGGGAGGTAATGAGCAGTTCTTC	CASSQERQGGNEQFF
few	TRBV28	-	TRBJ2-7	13	TGTGCCAGCAGCCCCCCTGAAGGCCGGGAGCAGTACTTC	CASSPPEGREQYF
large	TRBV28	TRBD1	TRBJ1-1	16	TGTGCCAGCAGTTTCGGGACAGAGCTTTTTGACACTGAAGCTTTCTTT	CASSFGTELFDTEAFF
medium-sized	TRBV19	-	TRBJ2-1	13	TGTGCCAGTAGTACTGGACTTTTTAATGAGCAGTTCTTC	CASSTGLFNEQFF
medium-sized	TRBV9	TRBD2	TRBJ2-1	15	TGTGCCAGCAGCGTAGCGGGGGGAGGGGACTATGAGCAGTTCTTC	CASSVAGGGDYEQFF
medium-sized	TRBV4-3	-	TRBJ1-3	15	TGCGCCAGCAGCCAAGATGGAAGCTCTGGAAACACCATATATTTT	CASSQDGSSGNTIYF
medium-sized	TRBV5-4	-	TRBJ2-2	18	TGTGCCAGCAGCTTGGCCGGGCTAGCGCGTTCGAACACCGGGGAGTTGTTTTTT	CASSLAGLARSNTGELFF
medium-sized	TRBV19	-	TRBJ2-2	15	TGTGCCAGTAGTATAACGGTCGTGGAAACCGGGGAGCTGTTTTTT	CASSITVVETGELFF
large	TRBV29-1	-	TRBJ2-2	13	TGCAGCGTTGAAGTGGCAGCCACCGGGGAGCTGTTTTTT	CSVEVAATGELFF
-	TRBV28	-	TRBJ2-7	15	TGTGCCAGCGGCCCATACAGGGCTCTCTTCGACGAGCAGTACTTC	CASGPYRALFDEQYF
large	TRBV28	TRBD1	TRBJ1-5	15	TGTGCCAGCAGCATACTACAGGGGGGCAATCAGCCCCAGCATTTT	CASSILQGGNQPQHF
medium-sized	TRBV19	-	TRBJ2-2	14	TGTGCCAGTACATTAGGGGTTGTACCCGGGGAGCTGTTTTTT	CASTLGVVPGELFF
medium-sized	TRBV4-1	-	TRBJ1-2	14	TGCGCCAGCAGCCAATGGTTCGGAGGCTATGGCTACACCTTC	CASSQWFGGYGYTF
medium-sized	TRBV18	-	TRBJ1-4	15	TGTGCCAGCTCATCGTTCCAGGGACCCGATGAAAAACTGTTTTTT	CASSSFQGPDEKLFF
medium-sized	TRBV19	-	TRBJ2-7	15	TGTGCCAGTAGCGAAACCGGGGGTAGCCGGTACGAGCAGTACTTC	CASSETGGSRYEQYF
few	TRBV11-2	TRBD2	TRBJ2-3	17	TGTGCCAGCAGCTTCTCCCCTAGCGGGAGGAGGTCAGATACGCAGTATTTT	CASSFSPSGRRSDTQYF
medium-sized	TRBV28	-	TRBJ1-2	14	TGTGCCAGCAGTTTACCAGGGTCCCACTATGGCTACACCTTC	CASSLPGSHYGYTF
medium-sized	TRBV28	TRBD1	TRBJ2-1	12	TGTGCCAGCAGTCCAGGGACAGGGGAGGCGTTCTTC	CASSPGTGEAFF
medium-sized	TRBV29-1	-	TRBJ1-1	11	TGCAGCGTTACTATTAACACTGAAGCTTTCTTT	CSVTINTEAFF
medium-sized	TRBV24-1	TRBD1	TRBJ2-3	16	TGTGCCACCAGTGATTGGGACAGGGGGCCCACAGATACGCAGTATTTT	CATSDWDRGPTDTQYF
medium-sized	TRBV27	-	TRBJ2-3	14	TGTGCCAGCAGTTCAAGCCCCCTAAGAGATACGCAGTATTTT	CASSSSPLRDTQYF
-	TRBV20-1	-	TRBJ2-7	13	TGCAGTGCTGGATGGGGAGGAACCTACGAGCAGTACTTC	CSAGWGGTYEQYF